This record covers a single T cell receptor beta chain. Its target is not known. Oncomine TCR Beta short-read sequencing was applied to DNA from cultured CD4+ T cells. TCRdb fed the PCR reads into MiXCR, producing one record per CDR3 protein. The sample holds around 18,000 distinct CDR3 sequences, roughly 60% seen once. This entry belongs to a study of vaccination and CD4 T cells after COVID-19. Treatment indicated: roughly 10-day PBMC culture with coronavirus spike peptide pools or control peptides (ViraFEST assay). It was on days 3 and 7 that half the medium was replaced with fresh IL-2 medium. The study, taken as a whole, reports: In convalescent patients, 304 of 307 vaccine-specific clones were mono-reactive for SARS-CoV-2 spike. Median SARS-CoV-2-reactive clonotype numbers went from about 20 to 38; this increase was not significant.

The CDR3 extends over 18 amino acids. V lost 3 bases and J lost 0; bases outside the gene matches: 10. In germline, CDR1 is MNHNS, CDR2 SASEGT. The sequencing sample was made of CD4+ T cells from blood, cultured in vitro. The chain recombines TRBV6-1 with TRBJ2-3, with TRBD2 identical over 9 bases. The origin of this receptor is a human donor who had recovered from COVID-19. The CDR3: CASSEWALAGGSTDTQYF. The CDR3, as DNA: TGTGCCAGCAGTGAGTGGGCCCTTGCGGGGGGGAGCACAGATACGCAGTATTTT.